This passage covers 13 T cell receptor beta chains from one sample sequenced in a study of T-cell reconstitution after alpha-beta-depleted transplantation in children (dated by TCRdb to between 2015 and 2016). Library preparation employed PCR. Sequenced using an Illumina HiSeq 2500. Molecular barcoding was employed in the preparation of TCR libraries, with unique molecular identifiers being used to normalize TCRbeta repertoire quantification. TCRdb's own reprocessing of the public reads used fastp at Q25 and MiXCR and kept productive beta chains. Entries that share a CDR3 protein sequence are merged under the most common genes and DNA. Counted in this sample were a few hundred thousand distinct CDR3 sequences; about 10% of them appeared once. In total, the top ten clones hold 9.5% to 13% of the sample. The source material was PBMCs from the stem cell graft donor, sampled from the stem cell graft. The receptors shown here come from a human donor who donated a stem cell graft to a child with SCID.

This clonotype was picked up a small number of times. The chain couples TRBV12-3 or TRBV12-4 to TRBJ1-2; weak D call: TRBD1 (6 bases). This CDR3 has 15 amino acids. V shed 2 bases and J shed 2 bases, with 12 bases lying between them. In DNA form, the CDR3 reads TGTGCCAGCAGTTTACAGGCAGGGGTAAACTATGGCTACACCTTC. Translation gives CASSLQAGVNYGYTF.

This clonotype was seen at least ten times. The V gene is TRBV12-3 or TRBV12-4, the J gene TRBJ2-2, with 10 bases matching TRBD1. V dropped 3 bases and J dropped 5; count of bases not matched to a gene: 6. This CDR3 has 16 residues. The CDR3 loop is CASSLGTGDGTGELFF. CDR3 sequence (DNA): TGTGCCAGCAGTTTGGGGACAGGGGATGGGACCGGGGAGCTGTTTTTT.

CDR3 nucleotides: TGTGCCAGCAGCCCTGGGACAGGGGGAGACAATGAGCAGTTCTTC. Translated, it gives CASSPGTGGDNEQFF. The chain is built from TRBV7-3 and TRBJ2-1; 11 bases match TRBD1. Germline-derived CDR1 and CDR2 are SGHTA and FQGTGA. Trimming at V came to 5 bases and at J to 5 bases, leaving 5 bases not matched to a gene. This CDR3 has 15 amino acids. The full variable domain, rest sourced from reference TRBV7-3 and TRBJ2-1, is GAGVSQTPSNKVTEKGKYVELRCDPISGHTALYWYRQSLGQGPEFLIYFQGTGAADDSGLPNDRFFAVRPEGSVSTLKIQRTERGDSAVYLCASSPGTGGDNEQFFGPGTRLTVL.

There are a few counts of this clonotype. The gene calls are TRBV20-1 and TRBJ2-7; TRBD1 aligns across 7 bases. There are 13 residues in the CDR3. Germline V gives CDR1 DFQATT, CDR2 SNEGSKA (reference sequence). Unmatched junction bases numbered 6, after V lost 5 bases and J lost 2 bases. The CDR3 is CSAFGQETYEQYF. CDR3 bases: TGCAGTGCTTTTGGACAGGAGACCTACGAGCAGTACTTC.

This chain joins TRBV6-4 and TRBJ2-1, with TRBD2 matching over 8 bases. CDR1 and CDR2 from the germline V gene are MRHNA and SNTAGT. This CDR3 contains 15 residues. With V trimmed by 4 bases and J by 7 bases, 9 bases remained unmatched. CDR3 residues: CASSARGGPDNEQFF. The CDR3 coding sequence is TGTGCCAGCAGTGCCCGGGGGGGGCCTGATAATGAGCAGTTCTTC.

CDR3 DNA: TGTGCCAGCAGCCGCCAACAGAGCACAGATACGCAGTATTTT. Protein: CASSRQQSTDTQYF. The rearrangement uses TRBV6-2 or TRBV6-3 and TRBJ2-3; D is unresolved. The CDR3 spans 14 residues. Trimming shortened V by 6 bases and J by 0 bases, and 10 bases separated the two germline ends. CDR1 is MNHEY and CDR2 is SVGEGT in the germline V gene.

The genes are TRBV10-2 and TRBJ2-3; D may be TRBD1 or TRBD2 (6 bases each). The CDR3 extends over 14 amino acids. Trimming took 0 bases from V and 4 from J, leaving 8 bases between them. Looked up from germline, CDR1 is WSHSY and CDR2 is SAAADI. CDR3 DNA sequence: TGCGCCAGCAGTGAGTCGAGGGGGGCAGATACGCAGTATTTT. It is translated as CASSESRGADTQYF.

The chain is built from TRBV25-1 and TRBJ2-1; TRBD1 agrees at 8 bases. This CDR3 is built from 13 residues. CDR1 is MGHDK and CDR2 is SYGVNS in the germline V gene. J lost 8 bases, V lost 7 bases, and 7 bases had no gene match. The DNA of the CDR3 is TGTGCCAGCATTCAAACAGGGGGTCATGAGCAGTTCTTC. Translated: CASIQTGGHEQFF.

The chain carries TRBV7-8 and TRBJ1-4, with D possibly being TRBD1 (5 bases). This CDR3 comprises 15 residues. V lost 5 bases to trimming and J lost 7 bases, with 17 bases between them. Germline CDR1 is SGHVS and CDR2 is FQNEAQ. CDR3 sequence: CASSATGRASEKLFF. Here the CDR3 DNA reads TGTGCCAGCAGCGCCACCGGCAGGGCAAGTGAAAAACTGTTTTTT.

This clonotype was detected a few times. The chain combines TRBV20-1 with TRBJ2-3; 11 bases align to TRBD2. CDR1 is DFQATT, CDR2 SNEGSKA, per germline (reference sequence). V shed 5 bases, J shed 3 bases, and the junction held 7 bases outside the gene matches. The CDR3 runs to 15 residues. The CDR3 sequence is CSALSGGAVTDTQYF. The CDR3 region has the DNA TGCAGTGCTCTTAGCGGGGGGGCGGTGACAGATACGCAGTATTTT.

This clonotype was recorded many times. This rearrangement joins TRBV7-9 to TRBJ2-7, with unresolved D. Trimming pared 5 bases from V and 1 base from J, leaving 18 bases between. Germline CDR1 SEHNR, CDR2 FQNEAQ (reference sequence). The CDR3 consists of 16 residues. The CDR3 here is CASSLEVGSRSYEQYF. In DNA, the CDR3 is TGTGCCAGCAGCCTAGAGGTGGGCTCGAGGTCCTACGAGCAGTACTTC. The whole variable domain, filled in from reference TRBV7-9 and TRBJ2-7, reads DTGVSQNPRHKITKRGQNVTFRCDPISEHNRLYWYRQTLGQGPEFLTYFQNEAQLEKSRLLSDRFSAERPKGSFSTLEIQRTEQGDSAMYLCASSLEVGSRSYEQYFGPGTRLTVT.

The chain links TRBV6-2 or TRBV6-3 to TRBJ1-3; D is perhaps TRBD1 (5 bases). V lost 5 bases and J 5 bases, leaving 13 bases between the germline ends. The length of the CDR3 is 14 residues. Germline CDR1 and CDR2: MNHEY and SVGEGT. CDR3 nucleotide sequence: TGTGCCAGCAGTCGCCAGGGTTATCGAAACACCATATATTTT. As protein: CASSRQGYRNTIYF.

The chain is built from TRBV5-1 and TRBJ2-5; D perhaps matches TRBD2 (5 bases). Germline V gene data show CDR1 as SGHRS and CDR2 as YFSETQ. Trimming took off 1 base at V and 5 bases at J, with 12 bases between the two ends. This CDR3 has 14 amino acids. The CDR3 reads CASSLTGSGETQYF. CDR3 coding DNA: TGCGCCAGCAGCTTGACGGGGTCCGGGGAGACCCAGTACTTC.